This entry lists 26 T cell receptor beta chains sequenced from one sample in a study of T cells in Graves' hyperthyroidism and ophthalmopathy. From RNA transcripts, TCR beta CDR3 regions were amplified. A set of HTBI primers served as the primers for a first-round RT-PCR of the TCR CDR3. TCRdb itself ran the multiplex PCR reads through MiXCR, one entry per CDR3 protein. This table holds a few hundred thousand distinct CDR3 sequences, around a fifth found once. Sample: blood. The source is a woman aged 70-85 years with Graves' ophthalmopathy.

The chain recombines TRBV7-9 with TRBJ2-5; 7 bases map to TRBD1. Germline lookup yields CDR1 SEHNR and CDR2 FQNEAQ (reference sequence). The V and J ends lost 2 bases and 4 bases, in that order; junction bases with no gene match: 4. The length of the CDR3 is 14 residues. CDR3 sequence reads: CASSLRGGRETQYF. CDR3 sequence (DNA): TGTGCCAGCAGCTTACGAGGGGGCCGAGAGACCCAGTACTTC.

This chain connects TRBV5-1 to TRBJ2-7, with 9 bases fitting TRBD2. Trimming cost V 4 bases and J 5 bases; bases outside gene matches: 10. The CDR3 is 15 residues long. Germline CDR1 reads SGHRS; CDR2 reads YFSETQ. This CDR3 is CASSLLAGAANEQYF. CDR3 DNA sequence: TGCGCCAGCAGCCTCTTAGCGGGAGCGGCAAACGAGCAGTACTTC.

There are a few counts of this clonotype. The rearrangement uses TRBV28 and TRBJ2-3; the match to TRBD2 covers 9 bases. The V gene's germline CDR1 is MDHEN and CDR2 SYDVKM. The CDR3 spans 14 residues. V lost 6 bases and J lost 3; bases outside the gene matches: 4. The CDR3 is CASRISGSTDTQYF. CDR3 in DNA: TGTGCCAGCAGGATTAGCGGGAGTACAGATACGCAGTATTTT.

A remark on this clonotype: A clone one base away is much larger, so this may be a read error. Because it lacks the conserved phenylalanine or tryptophan at the end, this CDR3 is likely a read error. This chain uses TRBV6-1 with TRBJ2-1, with TRBD2 as a possible D gene (5 bases). CDR1 and CDR2 from the germline V gene are MNHNS and SASEGT. There are 16 residues in the CDR3. V was clipped by 6 bases and J by 4 bases, with 19 bases between them. As DNA, the CDR3 is TGTGCCAGCAGCTCGAGGACTCACCCCCCTTACAATGAGCAGTTCCTC. Amino acids: CASSSRTHPPYNEQFL.

V gene TRBV12-3 or TRBV12-4 combines with J gene TRBJ1-2; no definite D call. The CDR3 extends over 13 amino acids. V lost 1 base and J lost 8, with 11 bases in between. The CDR3 is CASSLGALGGYTF. CDR3 nucleotides: TGTGCCAGCAGTTTAGGAGCGTTGGGAGGCTACACCTTC.

The chain recombines TRBV6-2 or TRBV6-3 with TRBJ1-2; D might be TRBD1 (5 bases). CDR3 size: 13 residues. Per the germline V gene, CDR1 is MNHEY and CDR2 is SVGEGT. V was shortened by 4 bases and J by 7 bases, with 13 bases between the two germline ends. The CDR3 here is CASSWDLGVGYTF. Written as DNA, the CDR3 is TGTGCCAGCAGTTGGGACCTTGGAGTTGGCTACACCTTC.

A few counts support this clonotype. The J gene is TRBJ1-2, the V gene TRBV6-1; unclear D gene. CDR1 is MNHNS and CDR2 is SASEGT in the germline V gene. CDR3 length equals 14 residues. The V and J ends lost 5 bases and 7 bases respectively, with 17 bases between them. In DNA form, the CDR3 reads TGTGCCAGCAGTTATGCCTCGAGAGTTACTGGCTACACCTTC. Its translation: CASSYASRVTGYTF.

This clonotype was counted only a few times. The V call is TRBV6-1, the J call TRBJ2-3; no firm D call. The CDR3 is 13 amino acids. V lost 5 bases, J lost 2 bases, and 8 bases lay in between. CDR1 and CDR2 from the germline V gene are MNHNS and SASEGT. The CDR3 sequence is CASSTPTTDTQYF. DNA of the CDR3: TGTGCCAGCAGTACCCCAACCACAGATACGCAGTATTTT.

This clonotype was seen a few times. This chain connects TRBV20-1 to TRBJ2-4, with D possibly TRBD1 on 5 matching bases. The CDR3 has 15 residues. Between the trimmed V and J ends, which lost 4 bases and 2 bases, there was a span of 15 bases. CDR1 and CDR2 (germline): DFQATT, SNEGSKA (reference sequence). The CDR3 spells CSAIPLQGSKNIQYF. The CDR3 DNA reads as TGCAGTGCTATTCCCCTCCAGGGATCCAAAAACATTCAGTACTTC.

CDR3 sequence: CASSLGPGIAQFNEQFF. For the CDR3, the DNA is TGTGCCAGCAGCTTAGGACCCGGGATAGCGCAGTTCAATGAGCAGTTCTTC. The V gene is TRBV11-3, the J gene TRBJ2-1, with D perhaps TRBD2 (5 bases). CDR1 SGHNT and CDR2 YENEEA come from the germline V gene. The CDR3 has 17 amino acids. Trimming removed 1 base from V and 6 bases from J, with 19 bases in between.

The CDR3 nucleotides are TGTGCCAGTAGTATTTTAAGCGGGACCCTGGGGGATGAGCAGTTCTTC. As protein: CASSILSGTLGDEQFF. The J gene is TRBJ2-1, the V gene TRBV19; TRBD2 matches at 7 bases. The CDR3 is 16 residues long. V was clipped by 3 bases and J by 8 bases; unmatched bases: 13. CDR1 and CDR2 (germline): LNHDA, SQIVND (reference sequence).

This clonotype was recorded many times. The rearrangement links TRBV6-2 or TRBV6-3 to TRBJ2-4, with D unresolved. The germline CDR1 and CDR2 sequences are MNHEY and SVGEGT. The V and J ends lost 6 bases and 0 bases respectively, with 12 bases between them. This CDR3 has 15 amino acids. The CDR3 DNA is TGTGCCAGCAGACCCCACAAGCTAGCCAAAAACATTCAGTACTTC. Its protein product is CASRPHKLAKNIQYF.

This clonotype appeared many times. The CDR3 DNA sequence: TGTGCCAGCAGTGAAGCCGGTGGGCAGATGAACACTGAAGCTTTCTTT. Translated, it gives CASSEAGGQMNTEAFF. V gene TRBV6-1 combines with J gene TRBJ1-1; D is undetermined. Germline V gene sequence: CDR1 MNHNS, CDR2 SASEGT. Trimming shortened V by 0 bases and J by 0 bases, and 11 bases separated the two germline ends. The CDR3 length is 16 residues.

This clonotype occurred a few times. The gene calls are TRBV24-1 and TRBJ2-1; D is perhaps TRBD1 (5 bases). This CDR3 has 17 residues. Germline loops: CDR1 KGHDR, CDR2 SFDVKD. V lost 3 bases and J lost 3, with 17 bases in between. The CDR3 nucleotides read TGTGCCACCAGTGATCCAACCAGGGATCTAGTCTACAATGAGCAGTTCTTC. Amino acids: CATSDPTRDLVYNEQFF.

This clonotype was counted many times. CDR3 amino acids: CACGQGDGEQYF. The DNA of the CDR3 is TGTGCCTGCGGACAGGGAGACGGGGAGCAGTACTTC. The chain employs TRBV6-1 and TRBJ2-7; 8 bases fit TRBD1. This CDR3 has 12 amino acids. The germline gives CDR1 MNHNS, CDR2 SASEGT. Trimming removed 11 bases from V and 7 bases from J; junction bases left unmatched: 10.

The gene calls are TRBV18 and TRBJ1-5, with 10 bases aligning to TRBD1. From germline, CDR1 is KGHSH and CDR2 LQKENI. The CDR3 runs to 15 residues. Trimming cost V 3 bases and J 11 bases; bases outside gene matches: 10. CDR3: CASSPTGGDSRSQHF. CDR3 sequence (DNA): TGTGCCAGCTCACCGACAGGGGGCGACAGCCGGTCCCAGCATTTT.

This clonotype was seen ten or more times. The gene calls are TRBV2 and TRBJ2-7, with 10 bases lining up with TRBD1. The J segment lost 3 bases and the V segment lost 5 bases, leaving 7 bases of the junction unmatched. The length of the CDR3 is 15 residues. Looked up from germline, CDR1 is SNHLY and CDR2 is FYNNEI. CDR3 nucleotides: TGTGCCAGCAGTCCACCGGGACAGGGGTACTACGAGCAGTACTTC. It codes for CASSPPGQGYYEQYF.

The chain links TRBV25-1 to TRBJ1-3; 8 bases line up with TRBD1. Germline-derived CDR1 and CDR2 are MGHDK and SYGVNS. V lost 9 bases and J lost 0; bases outside the gene matches: 7. The CDR3 loop spans 15 amino acids. CDR3: CARSPGQVSGNTIYF. As DNA, the CDR3 is TGTGCCAGAAGCCCGGGACAGGTCTCTGGAAACACCATATATTTT.

The V call is TRBV7-2, the J call TRBJ1-6; D not resolved. CDR3 length: 13 residues. Germline CDR1 and CDR2: SGHTA and FQGNSA. With 0 bases removed from V and 12 bases from J, the gap between germline ends came to 9 bases. CDR3 nucleotides: TGTGCCAGCAGCTTAGCGAGGAGAGTACCCCTCCACTTT. It codes for CASSLARRVPLHF.

This clonotype was detected many times. The chain couples TRBV3-1 to TRBJ1-1, with D possibly TRBD1 on 5 matching bases. V was pared by 1 base and J by 1 base, with 10 bases between. The CDR3 sequence is 15 residues long. CDR1 LGHDT and CDR2 YNNKEL come from the germline V gene (reference sequence). CDR3 loop: CASSQGGHGNTEAFF. The CDR3 coding sequence is TGTGCCAGCAGCCAAGGCGGACACGGGAACACTGAAGCTTTCTTT.

This clonotype was detected many times. CDR3 nucleotide sequence: TGTGCCAGCAGTCCCTGGGGGGGTGACGGTCAGCCCCAGCATTTT. This encodes CASSPWGGDGQPQHF. The chain employs TRBV28 and TRBJ1-5; maybe TRBD1 (5 bases). CDR1 is MDHEN, CDR2 SYDVKM, per germline. The CDR3 runs to 15 residues. With 5 bases removed from V and 6 bases from J, the gap between germline ends came to 17 bases.

The genes are TRBV7-3 and TRBJ2-1, with D possibly being TRBD2 (7 bases). The germline gives CDR1 SGHTA, CDR2 FQGTGA. Trimming pared 6 bases from V and 9 bases from J, leaving 12 bases between. CDR3 length: 12 amino acids. DNA of the CDR3: TGTGCCAGCAGTTTTAGGGGGGGTGAGCAGTTCTTC. It yields the protein CASSFRGGEQFF.

The rearrangement uses TRBV3-1 and TRBJ1-2; D gene ambiguous. This CDR3 has 12 residues. V dropped 0 bases and J dropped 7 bases, with 6 bases sitting between them. Germline lookup yields CDR1 LGHDT and CDR2 YNNKEL (reference sequence). CDR3 region: CASSQEEAGYTF. As DNA, the CDR3 is TGTGCCAGCAGCCAAGAGGAGGCTGGCTACACCTTC.

This clonotype was observed many times. This chain uses TRBV12-3 or TRBV12-4 with TRBJ1-1; maybe TRBD1 (5 bases). V lost 0 bases to trimming and J lost 1 base, with 9 bases between them. The CDR3 runs to 15 residues. CDR3 in amino acids: CASSLAPGPNTEAFF. CDR3 coding DNA: TGTGCCAGCAGTTTAGCTCCGGGACCGAACACTGAAGCTTTCTTT.

The chain recombines TRBV24-1 with TRBJ2-1, with D perhaps TRBD2 (5 bases). With 4 bases removed from V and 5 bases from J, the gap between germline ends came to 20 bases. The CDR3 sequence is 17 residues long. Germline CDR1 is KGHDR and CDR2 is SFDVKD. This CDR3 reads CATSDPLGGSGNNEQFF. The DNA of the CDR3 is TGTGCCACCAGTGACCCTCTAGGAGGATCGGGTAACAATGAGCAGTTCTTC.

This clonotype was seen ten or more times. V gene TRBV2 combines with J gene TRBJ2-1; 16 bases match TRBD2. V was clipped by 3 bases and J by 7 bases; unmatched bases: 6. The CDR3 runs to 17 residues. Looked up from germline, CDR1 is SNHLY and CDR2 is FYNNEI. The CDR3 loop is CASSDVGLAGGKNEQFF. CDR3 DNA: TGTGCCAGCAGTGATGTGGGACTAGCGGGAGGGAAGAATGAGCAGTTCTTC.